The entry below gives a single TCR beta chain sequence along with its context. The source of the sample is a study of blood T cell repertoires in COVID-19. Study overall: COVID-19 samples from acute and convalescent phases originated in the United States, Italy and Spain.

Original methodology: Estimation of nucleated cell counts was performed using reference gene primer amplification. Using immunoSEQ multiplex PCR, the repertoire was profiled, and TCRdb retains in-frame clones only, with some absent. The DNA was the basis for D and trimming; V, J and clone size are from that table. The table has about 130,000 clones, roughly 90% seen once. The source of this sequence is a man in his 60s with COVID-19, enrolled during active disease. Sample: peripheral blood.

CDR3 region: CASSHPSGDGYTF. CDR3 sequence (DNA): TGCGCCAGCAGCCATCCCTCGGGGGATGGCTACACCTTC. The rearrangement joins TRBV4-3 to TRBJ1-2; D is possibly TRBD1 (5 bases). The CDR3 is made up of 13 amino acids. V lost 3 bases and J 6 bases, leaving 11 bases between the germline ends. The germline V gene has CDR1 LGHNA and CDR2 YSLEER.